The 20 T cell receptor beta chains reported below all come from one sample, sequenced in a study of neurological immune-mediated disorders. TCRdb re-derived calls from the 5' RACE reads in MiXCR, one entry per CDR3 protein. Of around 30,000 distinct CDR3 sequences in the sample, more than 10% were seen once. The sequenced sample was PBMCs. These receptors all stem from a man in his sixties in good health.

This clonotype was counted ten times or more. This sequence joins TRBV7-9 and TRBJ2-1, with 8 bases that match TRBD1. Losses at the gene ends were 2 bases for V and 15 bases for J; bases not matched to a gene: 6. The CDR3 extends over 12 amino acids. Germline CDR1 and CDR2: SEHNR and FQNEAQ (reference sequence). CDR3 nucleotide sequence: TGTGCCAGCAGCTTAACAGGACAGGGTCGGTTCTTC. Translated: CASSLTGQGRFF.

This sequence joins TRBV19 and TRBJ1-5; TRBD1 matches at 8 bases. Germline values: CDR1 LNHDA, CDR2 SQIVND (reference sequence). The CDR3 loop spans 14 amino acids. J was trimmed by 2 bases and V by 9 bases; bases with no gene match: 6. CDR3 amino acids: CASRGPGRNQPQHF. The CDR3 DNA is TGTGCCAGCAGGGGGCCGGGTCGCAATCAGCCCCAGCATTTT.

This clonotype has at least ten counts. The chain has TRBV6-2 or TRBV6-3 and TRBJ1-2, with a tentative D call TRBD1 (6 bases). Germline V gene lookup returns CDR1 MNHEY and CDR2 SVGEGT. This CDR3 region has 14 residues. Trimming took 4 bases from V and 6 from J, leaving 15 bases between them. The CDR3: CASSFQFHRDGYTF. In DNA form, the CDR3 reads TGTGCCAGCAGTTTCCAATTCCACAGGGATGGCTACACCTTC.

The genes are TRBV5-1 and TRBJ2-3; 10 nucleotides match TRBD2. J was trimmed by 6 bases and V by 4 bases; bases with no gene match: 5. The CDR3 spans 14 residues. In germline, CDR1 is SGHRS, CDR2 YFSETQ. CDR3 amino acids: CASSAPTSGDTQYF. Here the CDR3 DNA reads TGCGCCAGCAGCGCCCCGACTAGCGGGGATACGCAGTATTTT. Drawing the rest from reference TRBV5-1 and TRBJ2-3, the complete variable domain is KAGVTQTPRYLIKTRGQQVTLSCSPISGHRSVSWYQQTPGQGLQFLFEYFSETQRNKGNFPGRFSGRQFSNSRSEMNVSTLELGDSALYLCASSAPTSGDTQYFGPGTRLTVL.

By sample share, this clonotype is medium-sized. The chain is built from TRBV20-1 and TRBJ2-3; possibly TRBD2 for D (5 bases). V was clipped by 3 bases and J by 3 bases, with 10 bases between them. The CDR3 is 13 residues long. Germline CDR1 reads DFQATT; CDR2 reads SNEGSKA (reference sequence). Here the CDR3 reads CSASPPGTDTQYF. The CDR3 DNA is TGCAGTGCTAGCCCCCCGGGGACAGATACGCAGTATTTT.

At least ten counts were recorded for this clonotype. This rearrangement joins TRBV7-9 to TRBJ1-1; 9 bases align to TRBD1. Looked up from germline, CDR1 is SEHNR and CDR2 is FQNEAQ (reference sequence). The CDR3 contains 17 residues. V lost 5 bases, J lost 0 bases, and 10 bases stayed unmatched. The DNA for the CDR3 is TGTGCCAGCAGCCCCGGGACAGGGAGTATCGTGAACACTGAAGCTTTCTTT. Protein product: CASSPGTGSIVNTEAFF.

This clonotype was picked up many times. V and J are TRBV20-1 and TRBJ2-1; TRBD2 agrees at 12 bases. V shed 3 bases, J shed 9 bases, and the junction held 21 bases outside the gene matches. The CDR3 contains 19 residues. CDR1 and CDR2 (germline): DFQATT, SNEGSKA (reference sequence). Here the CDR3 reads CSASLWGAVASGRVGEQFF. Written as DNA, the CDR3 is TGCAGTGCTAGTCTTTGGGGGGCGGTCGCTAGCGGGAGGGTGGGTGAGCAGTTCTTC.

This clonotype was counted at least ten times. V usage is TRBV7-9 and J usage is TRBJ2-1, with 8 bases aligning to TRBD2. The CDR3 runs to 15 residues. CDR1 SEHNR and CDR2 FQNEAQ come from the germline V gene (reference sequence). V was clipped by 6 bases and J by 4 bases; unmatched bases: 8. The CDR3 protein is CASSSGREGYNEQFF. As DNA, the CDR3 is TGTGCCAGCAGTTCCGGCCGGGAGGGATACAATGAGCAGTTCTTC.

In its sample, this clonotype was seen many times. The gene calls are TRBV6-2 or TRBV6-3 and TRBJ2-2; D perhaps matches TRBD2 (5 bases). Trimming removed 0 bases at V and 2 bases at J, with 7 bases between. This CDR3 region has 15 residues. Germline loops: CDR1 MNHEY, CDR2 SVGEGT. The CDR3 nucleotides read TGTGCCAGCAGTTACTCCAGCGGTAACACCGGGGAGCTGTTTTTT. Amino acid sequence: CASSYSSGNTGELFF.

This clonotype was found many times. The genes are TRBV29-1 and TRBJ1-2; 11 nucleotides align to TRBD1. The CDR3 spans 12 residues. Germline CDR1 is SQVTM and CDR2 is ANQGSEA. Losses at the gene ends were 7 bases for V and 6 bases for J; bases not matched to a gene: 4. The CDR3 reads CSGLGQGDGYTF. The CDR3 bases are TGCAGCGGGCTGGGACAGGGGGATGGCTACACCTTC.

This clonotype was seen repeatedly, ten times or more. This chain connects TRBV20-1 to TRBJ1-1; TRBD1 aligns across 10 bases. The CDR3 extends over 14 amino acids. V gave up 6 bases and J gave up 4 bases; unmatched junction bases: 8. Germline CDR1 DFQATT, CDR2 SNEGSKA (reference sequence). For the CDR3, the DNA is TGCAGTGCCGTTTCCGGGACAGGGGTCACTGAAGCTTTCTTT. This translates into CSAVSGTGVTEAFF.

This clonotype has a handful of counts. The chain's CDR3 is CASSLLTGPTYEQYF. CDR3 nucleotides: TGTGCCAGCAGCCTCCTGACAGGTCCCACCTACGAGCAGTACTTC. The chain combines TRBV3-1 with TRBJ2-7, with D perhaps TRBD1 (6 bases). Germline CDR1 LGHDT, CDR2 YNNKEL (reference sequence). V lost 4 bases to trimming and J lost 2 bases, with 15 bases between them. There are 15 residues in the CDR3.

This clonotype has ten or more counts. Here the CDR3 reads CSAEGRDFNGEKLFF. The CDR3 region has the DNA TGCAGTGCTGAGGGGCGGGACTTCAACGGTGAAAAACTGTTTTTT. This rearrangement joins TRBV20-1 to TRBJ1-4; D might be TRBD1 (5 bases). The germline V gene encodes CDR1 DFQATT and CDR2 SNEGSKA (reference sequence). Trimming shortened V by 5 bases and J by 7 bases, and 20 bases separated the two germline ends. This CDR3 is 15 amino acids long.

This clonotype was counted many times. This sequence joins TRBV12-3 or TRBV12-4 and TRBJ2-1, with D possibly matching TRBD2 (5 bases). V lost 6 bases to trimming and J lost 0 bases, with 15 bases between them. The CDR3 has 16 amino acids. The CDR3 here is CASRSDFTVSYNEQFF. DNA for the CDR3: TGTGCCAGCAGGTCGGACTTCACGGTCTCCTACAATGAGCAGTTCTTC.

This clonotype was found many times. The gene calls are TRBV7-2 and TRBJ1-5, with D possibly matching TRBD1 (5 bases). The length of the CDR3 is 15 residues. Germline V gene sequence: CDR1 SGHTA, CDR2 FQGNSA. V shed 5 bases and J shed 0 bases, with 11 bases lying between them. CDR3: CASSATVYSNQPQHF. CDR3 nucleotide sequence: TGTGCCAGCAGCGCGACAGTTTATAGCAATCAGCCCCAGCATTTT. Full variable domain (outside the CDR3, taken from reference TRBV7-2 and TRBJ1-5): GAGVSQSPSNKVTEKGKDVELRCDPISGHTALYWYRQSLGQGLEFLIYFQGNSAPDKSGLPSDRFSAERTGGSVSTLTIQRTQQEDSAVYLCASSATVYSNQPQHFGDGTRLSIL.

This clonotype is classed as medium-sized. The V call is TRBV6-2 or TRBV6-3, the J call TRBJ2-7; D remains unclear. The length of the CDR3 is 12 residues. The V gene lost 4 bases and the J gene lost 7 bases, with 11 bases spanning the gap. Per germline, CDR1 MNHEY and CDR2 SVGEGT. CDR3 nucleotide sequence: TGTGCCAGCAGTTCCTTGCTGAGGGAGCAGTACTTC. This sequence encodes CASSSLLREQYF.

As for this clonotype: Mismatch with germline at one junction end may stem from a read error. The chain recombines TRBV7-9 with TRBJ1-6, with D maybe TRBD1 (5 bases). Per the germline V gene, CDR1 is SEHNR and CDR2 is FQNEAQ (reference sequence). The CDR3 length is 14 residues. The CDR3 here is CASSPGTLRSPIHF. Written as DNA, the CDR3 is TGTGCCAGCAGCCCAGGGACTCTGAGATCACCCATCCACTTT. The full variable domain, with the rest looked up from reference TRBV7-9 and TRBJ1-6, is DTGVSQNPRHKITKRGQNVTFRCDPISEHNRLYWYRQTLGQGPEFLTYFQNEAQLEKSRLLSDRFSAERPKGSFSTLEIQRTEQGDSAMYLCASSPGTLRSPIHFGNGTRLTVT.

This clonotype was detected ten times or more. The chain couples TRBV12-3 or TRBV12-4 to TRBJ1-2; D gene unclear. This CDR3 contains 14 residues. The germline V and J ends were trimmed by 3 bases and 1 base, with 9 bases remaining between them. Here the CDR3 reads CASSFAGVNYGYTF. CDR3 DNA: TGTGCCAGCAGTTTTGCCGGGGTTAACTATGGCTACACCTTC.

About this clonotype: The conserved closing phenylalanine or tryptophan is absent in this CDR3, likely reflecting a read error. V and J are TRBV3-1 and TRBJ1-6; D remains unclear. CDR1 and CDR2 (germline): LGHDT, YNNKEL (reference sequence). The CDR3 covers 15 residues. The CDR3: CASSQGGPYNSLLHL. The DNA of the CDR3 is TGTGCCAGCAGCCAAGGAGGACCCTATAATTCACTCCTCCACCTT.

This clonotype was detected once. The chain employs TRBV11-3 and TRBJ2-2, with TRBD2 matching 12 bases. The V gene's germline CDR1 is SGHNT and CDR2 YENEEA. J was trimmed by 7 bases and V by 3 bases; bases with no gene match: 6. This CDR3 comprises 16 residues. CDR3 sequence: CASSFGGLAGLGELFF. The DNA for the CDR3 is TGTGCCAGCAGCTTTGGAGGACTAGCGGGACTCGGGGAGCTGTTTTTT.